The 22 T cell receptor beta chains listed next were all sequenced from one sample in a study of human T cells and chemical hapten exposure. Time point here: healthy volunteer bleed at 2 weeks. From whole blood left unfractionated, total RNA was extracted. TCRdb reprocessed the RACE reads with MiXCR, giving one entry per CDR3 protein. The sample records some 120,000 distinct CDR3 sequences, roughly 9% being singletons. The sample comprised whole blood. These receptors were taken from a male donor in good health. Some clones in this sample may be carry-over from other donors' samples.

The chain employs TRBV3-1 and TRBJ2-1, with D tentatively TRBD1 (6 bases). Germline CDR1 is LGHDT and CDR2 is YNNKEL (reference sequence). The germline V and J ends were trimmed by 0 bases and 9 bases, with 18 bases remaining between them. The CDR3 is 16 residues long. In nucleotides, the CDR3 is TGTGCCAGCAGCCAAGATGAAAGCAAGGGGGTTCGTGAGCAGTTCTTC. Encoded protein: CASSQDESKGVREQFF.

The chain uses TRBV7-9 and TRBJ2-2, with 8 positions matching TRBD1. The V gene's germline CDR1 is SEHNR and CDR2 FQNEAQ (reference sequence). V lost 5 bases, J lost 3 bases, and 23 bases stayed unmatched. There are 21 residues in the CDR3. The CDR3: CASSPHVPRFGQGSYTGELFF. The CDR3 coding sequence is TGTGCCAGCAGCCCACACGTTCCACGGTTTGGACAGGGCTCATACACCGGGGAGCTGTTTTTT.

This clonotype was counted between two and nine times. This sequence joins TRBV29-1 and TRBJ2-2; D may be TRBD1 (5 bases). V was clipped by 1 base and J by 1 base, with 7 bases between them. Germline V gene lookup returns CDR1 SQVTM and CDR2 ANQGSEA. The CDR3 loop spans 14 amino acids. Here the CDR3 DNA reads TGCAGCGTTGAAGGCAGGGTGAACACCGGGGAGCTGTTTTTT. It specifies CSVEGRVNTGELFF.

This clonotype was seen only a few times. The chain couples TRBV6-2 or TRBV6-3 to TRBJ1-5; D may be TRBD1 (6 bases). The V end lost 4 bases, the J end lost 2 bases, and 15 bases lay between the germline ends. CDR1 and CDR2 (germline): MNHEY, SVGEGT. CDR3 length: 16 residues. The CDR3 nucleotides read TGTGCCAGCAGTTTCAGTACCAGGGGAGGCAATCAGCCCCAGCATTTT. Translated: CASSFSTRGGNQPQHF.

This clonotype was found once. This chain links TRBV5-1 with TRBJ1-6, with 9 bases lining up with TRBD1. Germline trimming cut 0 bases from V and 9 bases from J; bases unmatched to any gene: 7. CDR3 size: 16 residues. Germline lookup yields CDR1 SGHRS and CDR2 YFSETQ. In nucleotides, the CDR3 is TGCGCCAGCAGCTTGGTCACAGGGGGCAAAGGTTCACCCCTCCACTTT. Amino acid sequence: CASSLVTGGKGSPLHF. Together with reference TRBV5-1 and TRBJ1-6, the CDR3 gives the full variable domain: KAGVTQTPRYLIKTRGQQVTLSCSPISGHRSVSWYQQTPGQGLQFLFEYFSETQRNKGNFPGRFSGRQFSNSRSEMNVSTLELGDSALYLCASSLVTGGKGSPLHFGNGTRLTVT.

The sample holds a few counts of this clonotype. The chain carries TRBV20-1 and TRBJ2-3, with 8 bases lining up with TRBD2. CDR3 length: 12 residues. CDR1 is DFQATT, CDR2 SNEGSKA, per germline (reference sequence). The CDR3 here is CSRSGVTDTQYF. CDR3 sequence (DNA): TGCAGCCGTAGCGGGGTCACAGATACGCAGTATTTT.

This clonotype showed up many times. This sequence joins TRBV14 and TRBJ2-4; D possibly uses TRBD1 or TRBD2 (5 bases each). V was pared by 0 bases and J by 0 bases, with 9 bases between. This CDR3 region has 16 residues. Germline V CDR1 and CDR2: SGHDN, FVKESK. CDR3 sequence reads: CASSQDIGGAKNIQYF. The CDR3 nucleotides read TGTGCCAGCAGCCAAGATATTGGGGGAGCCAAAAACATTCAGTACTTC.

The genes are TRBV12-3 or TRBV12-4 and TRBJ2-7, with D uncertain. Trimming stripped 0 bases from V and 2 bases from J, with 8 bases between. CDR3 length: 14 amino acids. For the CDR3, the DNA is TGTGCCAGCAGTTTAGCGGACGGACCCTACGAGCAGTACTTC. Translation: CASSLADGPYEQYF.

At least ten counts were recorded for this clonotype. V usage is TRBV20-1 and J usage is TRBJ1-6; TRBD1 matches 7 bases. The V and J ends lost 0 bases and 6 bases, in that order; junction bases with no gene match: 5. Germline V gene lookup returns CDR1 DFQATT and CDR2 SNEGSKA (reference sequence). CDR3 length: 15 residues. DNA for the CDR3: TGCAGTGCTAGAGATGCCGGGACAGTTAATTCACCCCTCCACTTT. Its protein is CSARDAGTVNSPLHF.

This clonotype appeared a few times. The CDR3 here is CAISGQAYEQYF. The CDR3 DNA reads TGTGCCATCTCGGGCCAGGCCTACGAGCAGTACTTC. The chain joins TRBV10-3 to TRBJ2-7, with D unresolved. In germline, CDR1 is ENHRY, CDR2 SYGVKD. V lost 8 bases, J lost 2 bases, and 10 bases lay in between. The CDR3 loop spans 12 amino acids.

This clonotype was seen many times. The chain uses TRBV7-6 and TRBJ2-7; 10 bases are a match to TRBD1. With V trimmed by 0 bases and J by 2 bases, 7 bases remained unmatched. The CDR3 has 17 residues. Germline CDR1 and CDR2: SGHVS and FNYEAQ. CDR3 loop: CASSLAGLGQGAYEQYF. The CDR3 DNA reads TGTGCCAGCAGCTTAGCGGGGCTCGGACAGGGGGCCTACGAGCAGTACTTC.

This clonotype was observed at least ten times. The V and J genes are TRBV6-6 and TRBJ2-3; TRBD1 matches 8 bases. Germline assignment: CDR1 MNHNY and CDR2 SVGAGI (reference sequence). With 0 bases clipped from V and 1 base from J, the junction kept 3 bases outside the gene matches. The CDR3 is 16 residues long. CDR3 sequence reads: CASSYSDREGTDTQYF. The CDR3 DNA reads TGTGCCAGCAGTTACTCGGACAGGGAGGGCACAGATACGCAGTATTTT.

This clonotype has a handful of counts. The rearrangement uses TRBV3-1 and TRBJ2-7; 9 bases fit TRBD1. J gave up 4 bases and V 4 bases, and 8 bases lay outside the gene matches. There are 15 residues in the CDR3. The germline gives CDR1 LGHDT, CDR2 YNNKEL (reference sequence). CDR3 DNA: TGTGCCAGCAGCCCCACAGGGGGCCGTTTGTACGAGCAGTACTTC. It translates to CASSPTGGRLYEQYF.

This clonotype showed up many times. The chain employs TRBV28 and TRBJ1-1; 10 nucleotides line up with TRBD1. The length of the CDR3 is 14 residues. The germline gives CDR1 MDHEN, CDR2 SYDVKM. The V and J ends lost 6 bases and 6 bases, in that order; junction bases with no gene match: 7. CDR3 region: CASSSDRGRAEAFF. The CDR3 DNA follows: TGTGCCAGCAGCTCGGACAGGGGGAGGGCTGAAGCTTTCTTT.

This chain connects TRBV6-6 to TRBJ2-7, with a tentative D call TRBD1 (5 bases). The CDR3 length is 15 residues. CDR1 MNHNY and CDR2 SVGAGI come from the germline V gene (reference sequence). Trimming took 2 bases from V and 2 from J, leaving 13 bases between them. The CDR3: CASSYGANPAYEQYF. Here the CDR3 DNA reads TGTGCCAGCAGTTACGGGGCAAATCCCGCCTACGAGCAGTACTTC.

This clonotype appeared a few times. The chain links TRBV20-1 to TRBJ2-5; D unresolved. Germline assignment: CDR1 DFQATT and CDR2 SNEGSKA (reference sequence). CDR3 length: 13 amino acids. Between the trimmed V and J ends, which lost 0 bases and 2 bases, there was a span of 7 bases. CDR3 DNA: TGCAGTGCTAGAGATGAGTCACAAGAGACCCAGTACTTC. Residues: CSARDESQETQYF.

The chain joins TRBV19 to TRBJ2-1; D is undetermined. CDR1 is LNHDA, CDR2 SQIVND, per germline (reference sequence). V lost 3 bases and J lost 10, with 10 bases in between. The CDR3 spans 12 residues. CDR3 loop: CASSILGWEQFF. The CDR3 DNA follows: TGTGCCAGTAGTATTTTGGGCTGGGAGCAGTTCTTC. Filled out from reference TRBV19 and TRBJ2-1, the complete variable domain reads DGGITQSPKYLFRKEGQNVTLSCEQNLNHDAMYWYRQDPGQGLRLIYYSQIVNDFQKGDIAEGYSVSREKKESFPLTVTSAQKNPTAFYLCASSILGWEQFFGPGTRLTVL.

This clonotype was counted between two and nine times. The chain uses TRBV6-5 and TRBJ2-3; 8 nucleotides align to TRBD2. Germline V gene data show CDR1 as MNHEY and CDR2 as SVGAGI. J gave up 3 bases and V 4 bases, and 6 bases lay outside the gene matches. The CDR3 is 15 amino acids. The CDR3 nucleotides are TGTGCCAGCAGTTCCCCCAGCGGGAGAACAGATACGCAGTATTTT. This codes for CASSSPSGRTDTQYF.

This clonotype occurred many times. This chain uses TRBV10-3 with TRBJ2-3; D is unresolved. The germline V gene has CDR1 ENHRY and CDR2 SYGVKD. The CDR3 is made up of 13 amino acids. V lost 3 bases and J 2 bases, leaving 6 bases between the germline ends. The CDR3 DNA reads as TGTGCCATCAGTGACCTGGACACAGATACGCAGTATTTT. Protein: CAISDLDTDTQYF.

This clonotype was counted many times. In nucleotides, the CDR3 is TGCAGCGGCGGACAGGTGGGCACTGAAGCTTTCTTT. It encodes CSGGQVGTEAFF. The chain couples TRBV29-1 to TRBJ1-1; 7 bases agree with TRBD1. This CDR3 contains 12 residues. Germline CDR1 SQVTM, CDR2 ANQGSEA. Trimming took 7 bases from V and 4 from J; bases not matched to a gene: 6.

This chain connects TRBV5-6 to TRBJ1-1; the D is unclear. The germline V gene encodes CDR1 SGHDT and CDR2 YYEEEE. The CDR3 is made up of 13 amino acids. Trimming shortened V by 3 bases and J by 6 bases, and 12 bases separated the two germline ends. CDR3 DNA sequence: TGTGCCAGCAGCTCAGGACCGCGGGCTGAAGCTTTCTTT. Protein: CASSSGPRAEAFF.

The gene calls are TRBV5-5 and TRBJ1-1; D uncertain. Germline CDR1 reads SGHKS; CDR2 reads YYEKEE (reference sequence). This CDR3 region has 13 residues. V gave up 2 bases and J gave up 0 bases, with 5 bases separating them. CDR3 in DNA: TGTGCCAGCAGCTTCATGGTGAACACTGAAGCTTTCTTT. This codes for CASSFMVNTEAFF.